This TCR beta chain was sequenced in a study of shared clonotypes between healthy human individuals. Germline V gene lookup returns CDR1 MNHEY and CDR2 SMNVEV (reference sequence). This CDR3 has 17 residues. V shed 5 bases, J shed 0 bases, and the junction held 11 bases outside the gene matches. Replicate PCRs from sorted subsets contained around 190 ng DNA, which is 30,000 to 35,000 T cell genomes. The protocol was immunoSEQ multiplex PCR, while the TCRdb copy is restricted to in-frame clones and leaves out a portion. This table has fewer than 350,000 clones, 87% appearing once. The sample comprised memory CD8+ T cells sorted from blood. The subset here: CD45RO+ cells pooled with CCR7-negative TemRA cells. The chain couples TRBV27 to TRBJ1-1; 8 nucleotides line up with TRBD1. The clonotype originates from a man younger than 35 in good health. CDR3 sequence reads: CASSPSTGEVLNTEAFF. The DNA for the CDR3 is TGTGCCAGCAGTCCCTCGACAGGGGAGGTGTTGAACACTGAAGCTTTCTTT.